This T cell receptor beta chain was profiled in a study of neoadjuvant anti-PD-1 for oral cavity cancer. About the study: Around day 43, patients without progression received a fourth nivolumab dose before surgery.

Time point noted: after neoadjuvant nivolumab, at surgical resection. Tumor libraries mostly used 4.8 ug genomic DNA, two replicates each. The table came from immunoSEQ multiplex PCR; TCRdb's copy has only in-frame clones and leaves some out. The sample shows roughly 24,000 clones, 25% to 30% of them seen only once. The CDR3 consists of 14 residues. The germline gives CDR1 WSHSY, CDR2 SAAADI. V dropped 5 bases and J dropped 9 bases, with 19 bases sitting between them. This chain links TRBV10-2 with TRBJ1-2; D unclear. This TCR was recovered from a person between 40 and 80 years old with oral cavity squamous cell carcinoma. Sequenced here: tumor tissue, sampled after nivolumab (anti-PD-1) treatment. The CDR3 spells CASSYRVGTTSYTF. Written as DNA, the CDR3 is TGCGCCAGCAGTTACCGAGTGGGAACGACTAGCTACACCTTC.